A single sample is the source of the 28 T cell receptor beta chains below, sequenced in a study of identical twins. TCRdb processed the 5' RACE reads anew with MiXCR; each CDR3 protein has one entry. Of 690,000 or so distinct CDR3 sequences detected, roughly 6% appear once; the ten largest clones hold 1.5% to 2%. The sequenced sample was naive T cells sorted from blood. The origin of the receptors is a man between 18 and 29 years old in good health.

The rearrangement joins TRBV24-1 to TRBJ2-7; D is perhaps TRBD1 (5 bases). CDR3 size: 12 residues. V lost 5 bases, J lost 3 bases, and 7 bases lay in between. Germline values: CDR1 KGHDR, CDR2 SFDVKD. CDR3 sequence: CATSGGLYEQYF. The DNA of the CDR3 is TGTGCCACCAGTGGGGGCCTCTACGAGCAGTACTTC.

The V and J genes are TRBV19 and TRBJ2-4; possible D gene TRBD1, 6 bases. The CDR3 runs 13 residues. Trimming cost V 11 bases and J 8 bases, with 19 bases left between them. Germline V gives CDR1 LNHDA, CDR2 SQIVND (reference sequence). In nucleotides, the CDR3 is TGTGCCTCCAGACCAGGGACATCGGACATTCAGTACTTC. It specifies CASRPGTSDIQYF.

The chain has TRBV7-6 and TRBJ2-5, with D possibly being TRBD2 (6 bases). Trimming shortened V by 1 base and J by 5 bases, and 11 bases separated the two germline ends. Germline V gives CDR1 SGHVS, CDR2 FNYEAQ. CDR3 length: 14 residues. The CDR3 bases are TGTGCCAGCAGCTTAGTTCGGAGGGCGGAGACCCAGTACTTC. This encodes CASSLVRRAETQYF.

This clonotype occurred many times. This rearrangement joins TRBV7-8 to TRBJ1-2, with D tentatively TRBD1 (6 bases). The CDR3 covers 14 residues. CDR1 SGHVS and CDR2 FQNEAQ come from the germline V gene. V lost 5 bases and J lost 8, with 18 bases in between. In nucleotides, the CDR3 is TGTGCCAGCAGCGACAGGAATGCGATGGGAGGCTACACCTTC. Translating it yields CASSDRNAMGGYTF.

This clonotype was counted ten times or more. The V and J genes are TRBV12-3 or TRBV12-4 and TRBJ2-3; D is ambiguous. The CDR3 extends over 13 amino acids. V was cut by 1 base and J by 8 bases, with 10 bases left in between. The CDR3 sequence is CASSLGYWGTQYF. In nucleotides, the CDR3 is TGTGCCAGCAGTTTAGGTTACTGGGGTACGCAGTATTTT.

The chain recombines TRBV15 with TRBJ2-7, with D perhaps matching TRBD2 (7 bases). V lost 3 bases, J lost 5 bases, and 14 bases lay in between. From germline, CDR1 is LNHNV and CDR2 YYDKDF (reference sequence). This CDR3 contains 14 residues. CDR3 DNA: TGTGCCACCAGCAGGGGAGGGGGAATACACGAGCAGTACTTC. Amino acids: CATSRGGGIHEQYF.

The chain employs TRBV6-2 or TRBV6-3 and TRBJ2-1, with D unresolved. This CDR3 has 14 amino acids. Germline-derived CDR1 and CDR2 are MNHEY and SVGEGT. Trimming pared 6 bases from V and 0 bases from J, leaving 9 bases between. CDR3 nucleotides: TGTGCCAGCAGATTATCCGGCTCCTACAATGAGCAGTTCTTC. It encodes CASRLSGSYNEQFF.

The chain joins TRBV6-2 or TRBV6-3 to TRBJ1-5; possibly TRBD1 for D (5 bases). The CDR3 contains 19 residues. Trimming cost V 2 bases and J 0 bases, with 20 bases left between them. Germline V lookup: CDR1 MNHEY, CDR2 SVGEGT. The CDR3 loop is CASSYPEFARGDSNQPQHF. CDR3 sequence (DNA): TGTGCCAGCAGTTACCCCGAATTTGCGAGGGGCGATAGCAATCAGCCCCAGCATTTT.

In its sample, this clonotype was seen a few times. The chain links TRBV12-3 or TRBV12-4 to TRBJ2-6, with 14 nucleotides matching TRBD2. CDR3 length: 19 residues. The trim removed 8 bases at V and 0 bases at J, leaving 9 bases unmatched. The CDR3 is CASGTSGSQGSSGANVLTF. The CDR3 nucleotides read TGTGCCAGCGGGACTAGCGGGAGTCAAGGTTCCTCTGGGGCCAACGTCCTGACTTTC.

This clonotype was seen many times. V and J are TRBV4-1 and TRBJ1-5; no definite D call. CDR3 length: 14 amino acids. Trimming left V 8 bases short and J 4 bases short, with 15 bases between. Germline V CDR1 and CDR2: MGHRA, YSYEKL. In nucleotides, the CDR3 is TGCGCCAGCGCATTCCTCGACCAAAATCAGCCCCAGCATTTT. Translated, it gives CASAFLDQNQPQHF.

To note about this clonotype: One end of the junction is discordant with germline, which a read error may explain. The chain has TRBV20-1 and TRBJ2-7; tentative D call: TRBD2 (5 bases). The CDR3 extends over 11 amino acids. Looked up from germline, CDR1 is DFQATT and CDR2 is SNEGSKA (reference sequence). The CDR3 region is CSATAGIKNDF. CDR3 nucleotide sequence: TGCAGTGCTACTGCCGGGATCAAAAATGACTTC.

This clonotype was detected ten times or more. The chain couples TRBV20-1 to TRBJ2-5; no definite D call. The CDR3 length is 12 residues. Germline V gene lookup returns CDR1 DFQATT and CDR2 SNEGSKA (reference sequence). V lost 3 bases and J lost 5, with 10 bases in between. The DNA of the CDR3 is TGCAGTGCTAGTTCCCCCGGGGAGACCCAGTACTTC. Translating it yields CSASSPGETQYF.

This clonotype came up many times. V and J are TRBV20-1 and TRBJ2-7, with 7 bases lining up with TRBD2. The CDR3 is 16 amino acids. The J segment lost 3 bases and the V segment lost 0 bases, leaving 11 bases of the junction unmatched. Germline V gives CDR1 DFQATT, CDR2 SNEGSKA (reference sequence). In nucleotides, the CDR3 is TGCAGTGCTAGAGATCTGGGCGTAGCGGGCAACTACGAGCAGTACTTC. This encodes CSARDLGVAGNYEQYF.

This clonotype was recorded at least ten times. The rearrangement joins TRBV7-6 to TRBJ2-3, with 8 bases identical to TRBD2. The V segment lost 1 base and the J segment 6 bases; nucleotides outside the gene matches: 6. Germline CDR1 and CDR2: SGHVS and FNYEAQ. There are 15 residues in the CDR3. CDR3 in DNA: TGTGCCAGCAGCTTAGTGGCTAGCGGGTCGGATACGCAGTATTTT. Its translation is CASSLVASGSDTQYF.

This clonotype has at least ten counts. The CDR3 region has the DNA TGCAGCGTTGATGGTCGGGGTCAGACTAGGGGGAATGAGCAGTTCTTC. Amino acids: CSVDGRGQTRGNEQFF. The J gene is TRBJ2-1, the V gene TRBV29-1, with D possibly being TRBD1 or TRBD2 (6 bases each). This CDR3 spans 16 amino acids. In germline, CDR1 is SQVTM, CDR2 ANQGSEA. The V end lost 3 bases, the J end lost 7 bases, and 22 bases lay between the germline ends.

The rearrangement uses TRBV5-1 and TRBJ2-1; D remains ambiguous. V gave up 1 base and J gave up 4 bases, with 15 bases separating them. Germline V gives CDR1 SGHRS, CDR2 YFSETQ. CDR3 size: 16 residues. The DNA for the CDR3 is TGCGCCAGCAGCTTGTCCCCGACCCCGGAGTACAATGAGCAGTTCTTC. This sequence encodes CASSLSPTPEYNEQFF. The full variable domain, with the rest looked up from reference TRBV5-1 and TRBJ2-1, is KAGVTQTPRYLIKTRGQQVTLSCSPISGHRSVSWYQQTPGQGLQFLFEYFSETQRNKGNFPGRFSGRQFSNSRSEMNVSTLELGDSALYLCASSLSPTPEYNEQFFGPGTRLTVL.

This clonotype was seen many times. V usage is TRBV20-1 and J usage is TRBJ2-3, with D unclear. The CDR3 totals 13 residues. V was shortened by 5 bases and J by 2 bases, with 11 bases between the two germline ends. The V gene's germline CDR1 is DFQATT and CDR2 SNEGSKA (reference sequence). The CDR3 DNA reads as TGCAGTGCTGAGACACGAGACACAGATACGCAGTATTTT. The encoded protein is CSAETRDTDTQYF.

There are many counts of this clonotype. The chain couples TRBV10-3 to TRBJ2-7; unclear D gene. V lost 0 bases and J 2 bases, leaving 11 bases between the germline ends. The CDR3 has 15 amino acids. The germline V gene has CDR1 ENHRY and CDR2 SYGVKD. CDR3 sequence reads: CAISESLASAYEQYF. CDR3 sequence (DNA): TGTGCCATCAGTGAGTCGTTGGCTAGTGCCTACGAGCAGTACTTC.

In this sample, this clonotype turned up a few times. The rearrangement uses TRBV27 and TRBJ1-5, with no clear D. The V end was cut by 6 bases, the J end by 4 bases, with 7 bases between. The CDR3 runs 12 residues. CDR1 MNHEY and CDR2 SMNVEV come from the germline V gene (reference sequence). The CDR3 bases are TGTGCCAGCAGCCAGCTTAATCAGCCCCAGCATTTT. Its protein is CASSQLNQPQHF.

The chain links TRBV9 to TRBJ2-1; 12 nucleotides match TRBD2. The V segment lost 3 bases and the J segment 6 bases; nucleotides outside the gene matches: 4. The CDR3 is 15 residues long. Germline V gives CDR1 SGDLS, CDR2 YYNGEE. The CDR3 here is CASSELAGGINEQFF. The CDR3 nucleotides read TGTGCCAGCAGCGAACTAGCGGGAGGAATCAATGAGCAGTTCTTC.

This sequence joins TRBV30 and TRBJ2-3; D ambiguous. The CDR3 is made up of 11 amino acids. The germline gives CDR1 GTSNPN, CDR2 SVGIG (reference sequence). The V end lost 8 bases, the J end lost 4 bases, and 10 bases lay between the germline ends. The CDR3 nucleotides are TGTGCCAGGGCCACCTCAGATACGCAGTATTTT. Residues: CARATSDTQYF. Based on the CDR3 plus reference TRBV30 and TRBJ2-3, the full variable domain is SQTIHQWPATLVQPVGSPLSLECTVEGTSNPNLYWYRQAAGRGLQLLFYSVGIGQISSEVPQNLSASRPQDRQFILSSKKLLLSDSGFYLCARATSDTQYFGPGTRLTVL.

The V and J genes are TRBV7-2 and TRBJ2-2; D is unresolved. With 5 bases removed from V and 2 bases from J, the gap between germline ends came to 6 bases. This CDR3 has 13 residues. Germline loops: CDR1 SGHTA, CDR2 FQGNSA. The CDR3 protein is CASSRDNTGELFF. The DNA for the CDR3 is TGTGCCAGCAGCCGAGACAACACCGGGGAGCTGTTTTTT.

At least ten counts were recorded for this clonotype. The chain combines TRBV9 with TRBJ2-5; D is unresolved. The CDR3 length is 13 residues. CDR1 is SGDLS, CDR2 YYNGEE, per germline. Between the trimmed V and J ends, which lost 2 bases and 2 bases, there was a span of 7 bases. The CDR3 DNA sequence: TGTGCCAGCAGCGTTTCAGCGCAAGAGACCCAGTACTTC. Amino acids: CASSVSAQETQYF.

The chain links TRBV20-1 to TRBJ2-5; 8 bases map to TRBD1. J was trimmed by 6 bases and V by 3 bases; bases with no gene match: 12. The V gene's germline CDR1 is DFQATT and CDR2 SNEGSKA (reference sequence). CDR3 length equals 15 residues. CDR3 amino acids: CSASGVSGGVKTQYF. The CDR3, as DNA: TGCAGTGCTAGCGGAGTATCAGGGGGCGTCAAGACCCAGTACTTC.

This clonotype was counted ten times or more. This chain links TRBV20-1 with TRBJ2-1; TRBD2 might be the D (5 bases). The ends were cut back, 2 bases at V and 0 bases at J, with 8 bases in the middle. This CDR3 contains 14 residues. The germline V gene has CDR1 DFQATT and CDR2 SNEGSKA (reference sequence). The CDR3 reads CSARSGDSYNEQFF. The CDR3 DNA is TGCAGTGCTAGAAGCGGCGACTCCTACAATGAGCAGTTCTTC.

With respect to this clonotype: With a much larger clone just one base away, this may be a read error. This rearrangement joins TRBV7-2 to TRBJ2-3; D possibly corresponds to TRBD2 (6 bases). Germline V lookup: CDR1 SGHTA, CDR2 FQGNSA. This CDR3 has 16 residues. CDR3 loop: CASGLLEGLRTDTQYF. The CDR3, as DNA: TGTGCCAGCGGCTTATTGGAGGGGCTGAGAACAGATACGCAGTATTTT.

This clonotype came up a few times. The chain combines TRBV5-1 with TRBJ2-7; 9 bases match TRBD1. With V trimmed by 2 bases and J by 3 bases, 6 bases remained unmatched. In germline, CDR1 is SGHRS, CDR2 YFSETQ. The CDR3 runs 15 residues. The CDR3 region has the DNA TGCGCCAGCAGCTTTACGGGACAGGGTATCTACGAGCAGTACTTC. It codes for CASSFTGQGIYEQYF.

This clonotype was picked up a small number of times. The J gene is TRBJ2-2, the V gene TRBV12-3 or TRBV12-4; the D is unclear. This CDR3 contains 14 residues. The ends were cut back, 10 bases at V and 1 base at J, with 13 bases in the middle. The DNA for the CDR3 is TGTGCCACCGTTGTCCTGGAGAACACCGGGGAGCTGTTTTTT. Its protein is CATVVLENTGELFF.